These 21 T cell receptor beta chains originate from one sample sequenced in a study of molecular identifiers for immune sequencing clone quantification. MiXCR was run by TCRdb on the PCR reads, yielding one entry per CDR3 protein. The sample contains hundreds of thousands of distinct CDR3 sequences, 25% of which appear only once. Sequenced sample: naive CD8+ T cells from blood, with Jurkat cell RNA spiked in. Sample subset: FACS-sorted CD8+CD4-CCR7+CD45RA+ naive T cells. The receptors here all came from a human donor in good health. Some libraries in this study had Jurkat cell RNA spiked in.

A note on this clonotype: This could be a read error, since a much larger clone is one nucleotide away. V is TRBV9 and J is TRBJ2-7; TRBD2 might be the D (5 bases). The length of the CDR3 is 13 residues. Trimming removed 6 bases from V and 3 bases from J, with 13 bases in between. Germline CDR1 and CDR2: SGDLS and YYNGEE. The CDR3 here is CASNATGYYEQYF. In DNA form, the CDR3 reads TGTGCCAGCAACGCGACGGGGTACTACGAGCAGTACTTC.

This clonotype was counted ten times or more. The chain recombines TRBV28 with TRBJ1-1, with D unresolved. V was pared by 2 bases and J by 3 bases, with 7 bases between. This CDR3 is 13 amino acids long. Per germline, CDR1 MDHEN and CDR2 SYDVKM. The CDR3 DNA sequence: TGTGCCAGCAGTTTAATTGGCGACACTGAAGCTTTCTTT. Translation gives CASSLIGDTEAFF. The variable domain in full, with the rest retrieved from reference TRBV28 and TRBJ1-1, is DVKVTQSSRYLVKRTGEKVFLECVQDMDHENMFWYRQDPGLGLRLIYFSYDVKMKEKGDIPEGYSVSREKKERFSLILESASTNQTSMYLCASSLIGDTEAFFGQGTRLTVV.

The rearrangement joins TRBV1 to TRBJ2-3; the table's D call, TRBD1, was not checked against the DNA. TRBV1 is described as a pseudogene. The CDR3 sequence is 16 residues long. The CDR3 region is CTSSQVSGHGTDTQYF. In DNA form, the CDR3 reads TGCACCAGCAGCCAAGTAAGCGGACACGGCACAGATACGCAGTATTTT.

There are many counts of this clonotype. CDR3 nucleotides: TGTGCCAGTAGTTTCGGGCTAGGCAATCAGCCCCAGCATTTT. Amino acid sequence: CASSFGLGNQPQHF. This sequence joins TRBV19 and TRBJ1-5, with D unclear. The germline V gene encodes CDR1 LNHDA and CDR2 SQIVND (reference sequence). The V end was cut by 5 bases, the J end by 2 bases, with 10 bases between. This CDR3 has 14 amino acids.

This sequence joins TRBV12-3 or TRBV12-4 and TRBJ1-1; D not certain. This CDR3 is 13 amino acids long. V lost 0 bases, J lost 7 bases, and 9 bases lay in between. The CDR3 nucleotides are TGTGCCAGCAGTTTAGCGCCAATGGGTGAAGCTTTCTTT. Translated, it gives CASSLAPMGEAFF.

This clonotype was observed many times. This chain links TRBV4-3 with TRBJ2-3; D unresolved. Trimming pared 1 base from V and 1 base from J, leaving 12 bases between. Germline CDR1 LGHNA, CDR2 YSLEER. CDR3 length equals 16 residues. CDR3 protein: CASSQVRSARTDTQYF. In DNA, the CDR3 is TGCGCCAGCAGCCAAGTGCGTTCGGCGCGCACAGATACGCAGTATTTT.

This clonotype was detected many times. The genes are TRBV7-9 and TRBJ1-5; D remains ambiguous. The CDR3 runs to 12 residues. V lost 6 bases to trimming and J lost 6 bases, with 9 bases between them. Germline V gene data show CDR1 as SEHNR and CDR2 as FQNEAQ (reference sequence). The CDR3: CASRKGTQPQHF. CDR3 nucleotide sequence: TGTGCCAGCAGGAAGGGCACTCAGCCCCAGCATTTT. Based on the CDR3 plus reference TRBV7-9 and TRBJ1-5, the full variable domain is DTGVSQNPRHKITKRGQNVTFRCDPISEHNRLYWYRQTLGQGPEFLTYFQNEAQLEKSRLLSDRFSAERPKGSFSTLEIQRTEQGDSAMYLCASRKGTQPQHFGDGTRLSIL.

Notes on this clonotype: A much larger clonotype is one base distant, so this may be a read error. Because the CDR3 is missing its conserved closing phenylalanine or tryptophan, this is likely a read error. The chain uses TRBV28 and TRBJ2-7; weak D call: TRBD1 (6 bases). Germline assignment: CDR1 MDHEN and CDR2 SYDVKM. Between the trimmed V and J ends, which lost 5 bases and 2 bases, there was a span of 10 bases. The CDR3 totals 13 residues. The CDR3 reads CASSPNRAYEQYL. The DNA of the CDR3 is TGTGCCAGCAGTCCAAACAGGGCCTACGAGCAGTACCTC.

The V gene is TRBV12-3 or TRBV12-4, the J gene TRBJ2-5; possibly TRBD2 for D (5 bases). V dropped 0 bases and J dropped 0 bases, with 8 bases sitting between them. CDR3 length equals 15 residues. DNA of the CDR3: TGTGCCAGCAGTTTAGCGCGGGTGCACCAAGAGACCCAGTACTTC. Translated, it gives CASSLARVHQETQYF.

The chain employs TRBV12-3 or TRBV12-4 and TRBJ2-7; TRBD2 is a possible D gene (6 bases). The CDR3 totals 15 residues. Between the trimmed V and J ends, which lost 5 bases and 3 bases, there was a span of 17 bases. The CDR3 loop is CASSPRGGGFYEQYF. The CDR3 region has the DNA TGTGCCAGCAGTCCCCGGGGTGGGGGGTTCTACGAGCAGTACTTC.

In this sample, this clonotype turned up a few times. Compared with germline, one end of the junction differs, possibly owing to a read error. In nucleotides, the CDR3 is TGTGCCAGCAGCCCGGGACCCCTATCAGTTACGTTT. Translated, it gives CASSPGPLSVTF. The V call is TRBV7-9, the J call TRBJ2-3; the D gene could be TRBD1 or TRBD2 (5 bases each). The CDR3 length is 12 residues. Per germline, CDR1 SEHNR and CDR2 FQNEAQ (reference sequence).

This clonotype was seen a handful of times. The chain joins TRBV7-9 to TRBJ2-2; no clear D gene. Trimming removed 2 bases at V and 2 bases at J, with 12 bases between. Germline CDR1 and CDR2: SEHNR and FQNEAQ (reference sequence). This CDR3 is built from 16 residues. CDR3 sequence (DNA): TGTGCCAGCAGCTTAAGATCCGACATTAACACCGGGGAGCTGTTTTTT. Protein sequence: CASSLRSDINTGELFF.

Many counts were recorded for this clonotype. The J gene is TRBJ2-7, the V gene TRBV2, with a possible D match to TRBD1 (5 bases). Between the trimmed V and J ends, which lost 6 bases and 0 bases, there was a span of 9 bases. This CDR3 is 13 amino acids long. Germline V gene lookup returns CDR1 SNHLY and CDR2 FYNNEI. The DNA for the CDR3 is TGTGCCAGCAGAGACAGCACCTCCTACGAGCAGTACTTC. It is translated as CASRDSTSYEQYF.

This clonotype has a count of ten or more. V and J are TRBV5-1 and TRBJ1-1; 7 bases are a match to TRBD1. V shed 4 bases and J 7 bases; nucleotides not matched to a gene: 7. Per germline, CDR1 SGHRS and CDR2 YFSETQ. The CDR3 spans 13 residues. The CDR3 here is CASSLPGQIEAFF. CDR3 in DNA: TGCGCCAGCAGCCTCCCGGGACAGATTGAAGCTTTCTTT.

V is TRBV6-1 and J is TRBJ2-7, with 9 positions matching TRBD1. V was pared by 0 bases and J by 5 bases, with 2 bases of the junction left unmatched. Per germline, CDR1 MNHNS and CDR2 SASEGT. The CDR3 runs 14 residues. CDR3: CASSEAGTGNEQYF. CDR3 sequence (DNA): TGTGCCAGCAGTGAAGCCGGGACAGGGAACGAGCAGTACTTC.

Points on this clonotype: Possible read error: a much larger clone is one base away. CDR3: CASGSRTGGNTIDF. CDR3 nucleotide sequence: TGTGCTAGTGGTTCCAGGACAGGCGGAAACACCATAGATTTT. This chain uses TRBV12-5 with TRBJ1-3; the match to TRBD1 covers 7 bases. Germline assignment: CDR1 LGHNT and CDR2 FRNRAP. The CDR3 spans 14 residues. The full variable domain, its missing parts supplied by reference TRBV12-5 and TRBJ1-3, is DARVTQTPRHKVTEMGQEVTMRCQPILGHNTVFWYRQTMMQGLELLAYFRNRAPLDDSGMPKDRFSAEMPDATLATLKIQPSEPRDSAVYFCASGSRTGGNTIDFGEGSWLTVV.

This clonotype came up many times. CDR3 sequence reads: CASGLTEKLFF. CDR3 nucleotide sequence: TGTGCCAGCGGACTTACGGAAAAACTGTTTTTT. The chain employs TRBV6-6 and TRBJ1-4; D is unresolved. CDR3 size: 11 residues. Germline V lookup: CDR1 MNHNY, CDR2 SVGAGI (reference sequence). V was cut by 8 bases and J by 8 bases, with 9 bases left in between.

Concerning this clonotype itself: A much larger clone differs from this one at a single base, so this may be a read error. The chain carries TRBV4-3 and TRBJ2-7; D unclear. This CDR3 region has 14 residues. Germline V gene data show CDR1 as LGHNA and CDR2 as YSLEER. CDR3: CASSQGLVSYERYF. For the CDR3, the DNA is TGCGCCAGCAGCCAAGGACTGGTCTCCTACGAGCGGTACTTC.

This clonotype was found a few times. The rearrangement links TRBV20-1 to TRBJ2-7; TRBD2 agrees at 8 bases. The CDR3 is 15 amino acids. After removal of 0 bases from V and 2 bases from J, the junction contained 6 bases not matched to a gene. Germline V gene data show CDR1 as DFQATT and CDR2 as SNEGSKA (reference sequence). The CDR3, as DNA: TGCAGTGCTAGAGATGGGGCGGGAGGTGCCTACGAGCAGTACTTC. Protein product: CSARDGAGGAYEQYF.

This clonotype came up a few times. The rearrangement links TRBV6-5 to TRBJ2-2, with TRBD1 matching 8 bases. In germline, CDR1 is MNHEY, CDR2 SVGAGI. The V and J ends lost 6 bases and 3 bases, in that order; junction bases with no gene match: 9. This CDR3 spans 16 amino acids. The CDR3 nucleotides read TGTGCCAGCAGCCTCCTCGACAGGGGTTACACCGGGGAGCTGTTTTTT. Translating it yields CASSLLDRGYTGELFF.

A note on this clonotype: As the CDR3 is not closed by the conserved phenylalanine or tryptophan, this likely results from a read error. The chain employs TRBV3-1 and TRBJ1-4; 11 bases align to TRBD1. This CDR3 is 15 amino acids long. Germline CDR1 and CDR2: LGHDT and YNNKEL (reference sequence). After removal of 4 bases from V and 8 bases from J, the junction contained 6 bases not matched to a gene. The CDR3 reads CASSRPGQGDEKLFL. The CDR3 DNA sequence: TGTGCCAGCAGCCGACCGGGACAGGGGGACGAAAAACTGTTTCTT.